This T cell receptor beta chain derives from a study of blood T cell repertoires in COVID-19. As for the study in general: There were acute and convalescent COVID-19 samples, and they came from the United States, Italy and Spain.

Authors' methods: Nucleated cell number was recorded as an estimate derived from reference gene primer amplification. TCRdb's copy holds only in-frame clones and misses some; the assay was immunoSEQ multiplex PCR. V and J calls and clone size are copied from that table; D and trimming were computed from the DNA. Among around 55,000 clones listed, approximately 92% were seen once. CDR1 is SGHTA, CDR2 FQGNSA, per germline. The length of the CDR3 is 17 residues. V dropped 6 bases and J dropped 4; count of bases not matched to a gene: 12. The TCR was taken from a human donor with active COVID-19. The donor label of this sample is uncertain. The V and J genes are TRBV7-2 and TRBJ1-2; 12 positions agree with TRBD1. Input material: peripheral blood. In DNA form, the CDR3 reads TGTGCCAGCAGACCCGGGACAGGGGGCTTTTCCCTCTATGGCTACACCTTC. Protein: CASRPGTGGFSLYGYTF.